The present T cell receptor (beta chain) was sequenced within a study of CD8+ T cells in alopecia areata. Turning to the study itself: Using the percentage of affected scalp area, treated patients' severity was scored.

This sample's treatment: oral pan-JAK inhibitor, 5-10 mg twice daily. A FACSAria was used to sort CD4+ and CD8+ T cells. These cells came from PBMCs. RNA, once extracted, was reverse transcribed into cDNA for use as the sequencing template. The repertoire was sequenced with immunoSEQ multiplex PCR; TCRdb's copy has only in-frame clones and lacks some. The sample includes about 210,000 clones, over 60% of them seen just once. Study outcomes and limitations: Unlike in mice, where it was clearer, TCR sharing across patients was less clear, possibly HLA-related. For patients receiving tofacitinib, scalp clonality and expanded CD8+ clones among the top 100 significantly decreased.

There are 14 residues in the CDR3. V lost 2 bases, J lost 5 bases, and 15 bases lay in between. CDR1 and CDR2 from the germline V gene are GTSNPN and SVGIG (reference sequence). On this clone itself: Antigen: not known.

The sample consisted of CD4+ T cells sorted from blood, taken at week 4, from a patient treated with tofacitinib. The clonotype comes from a human donor with alopecia areata. The chain combines TRBV30 with TRBJ1-2, with no clear D. The CDR3 spells CAWSRLGKGYGYTF. The CDR3 nucleotides read TGTGCCTGGAGTCGTTTAGGGAAAGGGTATGGCTACACCTTC. Full variable domain (outside the CDR3, taken from reference TRBV30 and TRBJ1-2): SQTIHQWPATLVQPVGSPLSLECTVEGTSNPNLYWYRQAAGRGLQLLFYSVGIGQISSEVPQNLSASRPQDRQFILSSKKLLLSDSGFYLCAWSRLGKGYGYTFGSGTRLTVV.